The 26 T cell receptor beta chains in this list originate from one sample, sequenced in a study of CD8+ T cells in alopecia areata. As to treatment: oral pan-JAK inhibitor, 5-10 mg twice daily. Extraction and reverse transcription of RNA yielded cDNA as the sequencing template. Clones were sequenced by immunoSEQ multiplex PCR, and TCRdb holds only the in-frame ones, with some missing. This sample carries about 190,000 clones, over 55% of them seen once, and the ten largest clones take over 0.9%. The source material was CD4+ T cells sorted from blood, sampled at week 24, from a patient treated with tofacitinib. These receptor sequences come from a human donor with alopecia areata.

This clone has only a few counts. This rearrangement joins TRBV19 to TRBJ2-3, with 7 bases identical to TRBD1. Trimming took 5 bases from V and 0 from J; bases not matched to a gene: 8. The CDR3 sequence is 16 residues long. CDR1 and CDR2 from the germline V gene are LNHDA and SQIVND (reference sequence). CDR3 DNA sequence: TGTGCCAGTAGTCCCGGGACAGCGTTAAGCACAGATACGCAGTATTTT. It codes for CASSPGTALSTDTQYF.

This clone has more than one count but fewer than ten. The rearrangement uses TRBV4-3 and TRBJ2-3; D remains ambiguous. The germline V gene has CDR1 LGHNA and CDR2 YSLEER. Trimming stripped 1 base from V and 4 bases from J, with 21 bases between. The CDR3 has 18 residues. The chain's CDR3 is CASSQGNRRYYSPDTQYF. CDR3 nucleotide sequence: TGCGCCAGCAGCCAAGGAAATCGACGTTATTATTCCCCAGATACGCAGTATTTT.

The chain uses TRBV19 and TRBJ1-1; 7 bases map to TRBD1. The CDR3 runs to 15 residues. CDR1 and CDR2 (germline): LNHDA, SQIVND (reference sequence). J lost 6 bases, V lost 5 bases, and 12 bases had no gene match. Here the CDR3 DNA reads TGTGCCAGTAGTTTACGACAGGGACGGCTTCCTGAAGCTTTCTTT. It translates to CASSLRQGRLPEAFF.

This clone came up once. The V call is TRBV10-3, the J call TRBJ2-2; D unresolved. Trimming pared 1 base from V and 5 bases from J, leaving 14 bases between. Germline V gene data show CDR1 as ENHRY and CDR2 as SYGVKD. This CDR3 contains 16 residues. The CDR3 coding sequence is TGTGCCATCAGTGAGTTGGACGCCATGAAAACCGGGGAGCTGTTTTTT. It codes for CAISELDAMKTGELFF.

The rearrangement uses TRBV29-1 and TRBJ2-7, with a possible D match to TRBD1 (6 bases). This CDR3 contains 12 residues. CDR1 and CDR2 (germline): SQVTM, ANQGSEA. V was clipped by 5 bases and J by 5 bases, with 13 bases between them. The CDR3 sequence: CSVTGSGDEQYF. The CDR3 DNA sequence: TGCAGCGTTACAGGGTCAGGCGACGAGCAGTACTTC.

The table lists this clone with a few counts. The chain employs TRBV7-9 and TRBJ2-2; D is unclear. V lost 6 bases, J lost 2 bases, and 10 bases lay in between. Germline lookup yields CDR1 SEHNR and CDR2 FQNEAQ (reference sequence). CDR3 length equals 14 residues. The chain's CDR3 is CASSSNSNTGELFF. For the CDR3, the DNA is TGTGCCAGCAGTTCAAACAGTAACACCGGGGAGCTGTTTTTT.

The gene calls are TRBV9 and TRBJ1-5, with D unclear. Per germline, CDR1 SGDLS and CDR2 YYNGEE. The CDR3 extends over 14 amino acids. V was shortened by 0 bases and J by 7 bases, with 11 bases between the two germline ends. CDR3 loop: CASSVGIGNQPQHF. The CDR3 DNA sequence: TGTGCCAGCAGCGTAGGGATCGGGAACCAGCCCCAGCATTTT.

The chain combines TRBV5-6 with TRBJ1-1; TRBD1 is a possible D gene (5 bases). V was pared by 3 bases and J by 4 bases, with 10 bases between. This CDR3 is 13 amino acids long. Germline CDR1 is SGHDT and CDR2 is YYEEEE. The CDR3 loop reads CASSYGQGTEAFF. In DNA form, the CDR3 reads TGTGCCAGCAGCTACGGTCAGGGCACTGAAGCTTTCTTT. Full variable domain (outside the CDR3, taken from reference TRBV5-6 and TRBJ1-1): DAGVTQSPTHLIKTRGQQVTLRCSPKSGHDTVSWYQQALGQGPQFIFQYYEEEERQRGNFPDRFSGHQFPNYSSELNVNALLLGDSALYLCASSYGQGTEAFFGQGTRLTVV.

The genes are TRBV30 and TRBJ1-1; no definite D call. From germline, CDR1 is GTSNPN and CDR2 SVGIG (reference sequence). V lost 3 bases and J 1 base, leaving 3 bases between the germline ends. The CDR3 has 11 amino acids. The CDR3 loop is CAWRPNTEAFF. CDR3 DNA: TGTGCCTGGAGGCCGAACACTGAAGCTTTCTTT. The full variable domain, in which reference TRBV30 and TRBJ1-1 provide the parts outside the CDR3, is SQTIHQWPATLVQPVGSPLSLECTVEGTSNPNLYWYRQAAGRGLQLLFYSVGIGQISSEVPQNLSASRPQDRQFILSSKKLLLSDSGFYLCAWRPNTEAFFGQGTRLTVV.

CDR3 region: CASSVGTDSTDTQYF. CDR3 DNA: TGTGCCAGCAGCGTTGGGACAGACAGCACAGATACGCAGTATTTT. The chain carries TRBV7-3 and TRBJ2-3; 7 bases match TRBD1. V shed 5 bases and J 0 bases; nucleotides not matched to a gene: 5. This CDR3 comprises 15 residues. Germline V lookup: CDR1 SGHTA, CDR2 FQGTGA.

This clone was observed a few times. The V and J genes are TRBV10-3 and TRBJ2-7; 16 nucleotides align to TRBD2. CDR3 size: 15 residues. After removal of 6 bases from V and 5 bases from J, the junction contained 4 bases not matched to a gene. Germline V gene lookup returns CDR1 ENHRY and CDR2 SYGVKD. In nucleotides, the CDR3 is TGTGCCATCAGGGACGGGACTAGCGGGGGGGACGAGCAGTACTTC. Translated, it gives CAIRDGTSGGDEQYF.

This clone occurred a few times. The rearrangement joins TRBV5-1 to TRBJ2-1; 13 bases map to TRBD2. This CDR3 comprises 16 residues. V dropped 4 bases and J dropped 4; count of bases not matched to a gene: 5. Germline CDR1 reads SGHRS; CDR2 reads YFSETQ. The CDR3 is CASSPGLAGTYNEQFF. CDR3 coding DNA: TGCGCCAGCAGCCCGGGACTAGCGGGGACGTACAATGAGCAGTTCTTC.

The genes are TRBV30 and TRBJ1-5; tentative D call: TRBD1 (6 bases). This CDR3 contains 16 residues. The V and J ends lost 0 bases and 6 bases respectively, with 18 bases between them. From germline, CDR1 is GTSNPN and CDR2 SVGIG (reference sequence). CDR3 nucleotide sequence: TGTGCCTGGAGTGTTCCGGCTTGGGGGGCTGCTCAGCCCCAGCATTTT. Its protein product is CAWSVPAWGAAQPQHF.

The chain links TRBV27 to TRBJ1-2; 7 bases line up with TRBD1. Trimming took 5 bases from V and 8 from J; bases not matched to a gene: 8. From germline, CDR1 is MNHEY and CDR2 SMNVEV (reference sequence). This CDR3 is built from 13 residues. In DNA, the CDR3 is TGTGCCAGCAGTACAAACTACAGGGGCGGCTACACCTTC. Its protein product is CASSTNYRGGYTF.

This sequence joins TRBV4-1 and TRBJ2-1; D remains ambiguous. Germline CDR1 reads MGHRA; CDR2 reads YSYEKL. Trimming removed 4 bases from V and 8 bases from J, with 9 bases in between. CDR3 length equals 12 residues. In DNA form, the CDR3 reads TGCGCCAGCAGCCCCCCGCTGGATGAGCAGTTCTTC. Protein product: CASSPPLDEQFF.

This clone was counted a few times. The chain couples TRBV19 to TRBJ1-1; D ambiguous. V was trimmed by 3 bases and J by 3 bases, leaving 8 bases between them. The CDR3 extends over 13 amino acids. Germline CDR1 LNHDA, CDR2 SQIVND (reference sequence). CDR3 in DNA: TGTGCCAGTAGTATGGCGTCGGACACTGAAGCTTTCTTT. Amino acids: CASSMASDTEAFF.

The chain uses TRBV29-1 and TRBJ2-5; D is ambiguous. The CDR3 runs 12 residues. Per germline, CDR1 SQVTM and CDR2 ANQGSEA. V dropped 4 bases and J dropped 1 base, with 7 bases sitting between them. CDR3 sequence: CSVGSPQETQYF. CDR3 nucleotide sequence: TGCAGCGTTGGGTCACCCCAAGAGACCCAGTACTTC.

The genes are TRBV30 and TRBJ1-3, with TRBD1 as a possible D gene (5 bases). Germline loops: CDR1 GTSNPN, CDR2 SVGIG (reference sequence). The CDR3 consists of 15 residues. V was cut by 5 bases and J by 1 base, with 15 bases left in between. The CDR3 is CAWGGKPASGNTIYF. For the CDR3, the DNA is TGTGCCTGGGGGGGGAAACCTGCGTCTGGAAACACCATATATTTT.

This clone was counted between two and nine times. The rearrangement joins TRBV6-1 to TRBJ1-2, with 9 bases identical to TRBD1. Germline values: CDR1 MNHNS, CDR2 SASEGT. The CDR3 is 14 residues long. Germline trimming cut 4 bases from V and 5 bases from J; bases unmatched to any gene: 5. CDR3: CASSATGGGYGYTF. DNA of the CDR3: TGTGCCAGCAGTGCCACAGGGGGCGGGTATGGCTACACCTTC.

This clone came up a few times. V is TRBV25-1 and J is TRBJ1-1; possibly TRBD1 for D (5 bases). The V gene lost 10 bases and the J gene lost 4 bases, with 16 bases spanning the gap. The CDR3 covers 13 residues. Germline lookup yields CDR1 MGHDK and CDR2 SYGVNS. The CDR3 DNA is TGTGCCACCACGGGACTCTGGTCCACTGAAGCTTTCTTT. Amino acids: CATTGLWSTEAFF.

This clone was counted a few times. The chain carries TRBV29-1 and TRBJ1-2; 7 bases agree with TRBD1. The CDR3 length is 14 residues. The trim removed 3 bases at V and 8 bases at J, leaving 12 bases unmatched. The germline V gene has CDR1 SQVTM and CDR2 ANQGSEA. CDR3 sequence reads: CSVESPMTGKGYTF. CDR3 DNA: TGCAGCGTTGAGTCGCCAATGACAGGGAAAGGCTACACCTTC.

The CDR3 DNA reads TGTGCCAGCAGCGTTCTGGGCGGTGATGAGCAGTTCTTC. Amino acid sequence: CASSVLGGDEQFF. V is TRBV9 and J is TRBJ2-1; no reliable D call. With 2 bases removed from V and 8 bases from J, the gap between germline ends came to 11 bases. This CDR3 region has 13 residues. Per the germline V gene, CDR1 is SGDLS and CDR2 is YYNGEE.

The chain links TRBV29-1 to TRBJ1-1; possibly TRBD1 for D (6 bases). The CDR3 consists of 13 residues. Per germline, CDR1 SQVTM and CDR2 ANQGSEA. Trimming cost V 7 bases and J 5 bases, with 17 bases left between them. In DNA, the CDR3 is TGCAGCGGATCGGCTTCGGGGACAACTGAAGCTTTCTTT. It yields the protein CSGSASGTTEAFF.

The chain links TRBV7-3 to TRBJ2-1; D is undetermined. Trimming took off 4 bases at V and 5 bases at J, with 18 bases between the two ends. The CDR3 is 16 residues long. From germline, CDR1 is SGHTA and CDR2 FQGTGA. In DNA form, the CDR3 reads TGTGCCAGCAGCTCTACGGGCCCGACTCGCCACAATGAGCAGTTCTTC. As protein: CASSSTGPTRHNEQFF.

The genes are TRBV29-1 and TRBJ1-1; no clear D. CDR1 is SQVTM, CDR2 ANQGSEA, per germline. The CDR3 has 13 residues. The V gene lost 4 bases and the J gene lost 2 bases, with 11 bases spanning the gap. This CDR3 reads CSVAYGPNTEAFF. CDR3 DNA sequence: TGCAGCGTTGCGTACGGGCCCAACACTGAAGCTTTCTTT.

This clone was seen only a few times. V usage is TRBV4-3 and J usage is TRBJ1-4, with TRBD1 matching 7 bases. The CDR3 consists of 18 residues. V shed 0 bases and J 0 bases; nucleotides not matched to a gene: 7. In germline, CDR1 is LGHNA, CDR2 YSLEER. The CDR3, as DNA: TGCGCCAGCAGCCAAGATACAAAGGGGGCTGCAACTAATGAAAAACTGTTTTTT. Encoded protein: CASSQDTKGAATNEKLFF.